Listed below are T cell receptor beta chains from one sample, sequenced in a study of human CD8 memory T cell subsets. After re-calling the 5' RACE reads, TCRdb lists one entry per CDR3 protein, DNA absent. The table lists roughly 10,000 distinct CDR3 sequences. Specimen: CD8+ stem-like memory T cells (TSCM and TCM) sorted from PBMCs. These receptors were obtained from a human donor in good health. CDR3s include the opening cysteine and the closing phenylalanine or tryptophan. Clone size appears in some rows only: once, few, many, or a class for an expanded clone.

clone_size	cdr3_length	j_call	v_call	cdr3_aa
-	12	TRBJ2-7	TRBV7-2	CASSFGGSEQYF
-	13	TRBJ1-5	TRBV30	CAWSGVLGQPQHF
-	13	TRBJ2-2	TRBV7-2	CASSLVWPGELFF
-	11	TRBJ2-7	TRBV29-1	CSVEKGYEQYF
-	15	TRBJ2-5	TRBV6-6	CASSLSRGGQETQYF
-	16	TRBJ2-7	TRBV20-1	CSARPLRTSGAYEQYF
-	14	TRBJ2-7	TRBV7-6	CASSPSGYSYEQYF
-	16	TRBJ2-1	TRBV4-3	CASSQDGPSGYNEQFF
-	13	TRBJ2-1	TRBV7-3	CASSHGGGNEQFF
-	15	TRBJ2-7	TRBV4-3	CASSQAPLAAYEQYF
medium-sized	14	TRBJ2-3	TRBV7-9	CASSLDPQGDTQYF
-	15	TRBJ1-1	TRBV15	CATSHPADLNTEAFF
medium-sized	15	TRBJ1-5	TRBV7-8	CASSLRTQPGGTQHF
-	15	TRBJ2-2	TRBV29-1	CSVELAGEMAGELFF
-	15	TRBJ2-3	TRBV7-3	CASSLGLASTDTQYF
medium-sized	11	TRBJ1-1	TRBV6-1	CASSVTVEAFF
-	13	TRBJ2-3	TRBV11-2	CASSLTSSGGQYF
-	15	TRBJ2-1	TRBV6-4	CASSDSAGGGDEQFF
-	14	TRBJ2-7	TRBV5-1	CASLRDVDSYEQYF
-	15	TRBJ2-1	TRBV20-1	CSARDLATSYNEQFF
-	16	TRBJ2-1	TRBV6-2/TRBV6-3	CASSYNRERSYNEQFF
-	15	TRBJ2-7	TRBV27	CASSLGSPTFYEQYF
-	15	TRBJ2-7	TRBV4-1	CASSQVSGVSYEQYF
-	15	TRBJ2-4	TRBV7-3	CASSLSGTSGDIQYF
-	13	TRBJ1-1	TRBV4-1	CASSHVRGTEAFF
-	17	TRBJ2-7	TRBV20-1	CSVLWAVDGATNYEQYF
-	12	TRBJ2-1	TRBV7-9	CASSMTSDEQFF
-	15	TRBJ2-3	TRBV9	CASSVTGMGTDTQYF
-	14	TRBJ1-1	TRBV5-1	CASSLAGQHTEAFF
-	13	TRBJ2-7	TRBV5-1	CASSPDSTYEQYF
-	16	TRBJ2-7	TRBV11-1	CASSITGTSASYEQYF
-	15	TRBJ2-1	TRBV12-3/TRBV12-4	CASRGGPSSYNEQFF
-	13	TRBJ2-7	TRBV5-4	CASSSDRASEQYF
-	14	TRBJ1-6	TRBV14	CATEVPGQNSPLHF
-	14	TRBJ2-2	TRBV7-6	CASSRLAHTGELFF
-	16	TRBJ1-2	TRBV27	CASSFLGQGLDYGYTF
medium-sized	14	TRBJ2-5	TRBV10-3	CASGPSGLKGAQYF
-	15	TRBJ2-7	TRBV4-3	CASSQDRTGLYEQYF
-	14	TRBJ1-1	TRBV7-8	CASSTGGLNTEAFF
-	12	TRBJ2-7	TRBV5-5	CASSPPSYEQYF
-	16	TRBJ2-1	TRBV4-2	CASSPDSGGAYNEQFF
-	12	TRBJ2-1	TRBV12-3/TRBV12-4	CASSPPRTEQFF
-	16	TRBJ2-7	TRBV14	CASSQVGTAIPYEQYF
-	14	TRBJ2-2	TRBV6-1	CASRGGTGVGELFF
-	19	TRBJ2-2	TRBV24-1	CATSDFGLAGEANTGELFF
-	17	TRBJ2-2	TRBV7-9	CASGGLLTGPNTGELFF
medium-sized	15	TRBJ1-5	TRBV6-5	CASSHRGTGNQPQHF
-	13	TRBJ1-2	TRBV4-1	CASSQVRGDGYTF
-	15	TRBJ2-7	TRBV28	CASSQWGREPYEQYF
medium-sized	15	TRBJ2-3	TRBV5-1	CASSPTIDPTDTQYF
-	14	TRBJ2-1	TRBV6-5	CASSSSTTNNEQFF
-	13	TRBJ1-1	TRBV21-1	CAGLDRLNTEAFF
-	13	TRBJ2-2	TRBV7-6	CASSQGNTGELFF
medium-sized	12	TRBJ2-1	TRBV12-3/TRBV12-4	CASGRLDNEQFF
-	14	TRBJ2-7	TRBV29-1	CSVDEGGGSYEQYF
-	15	TRBJ2-1	TRBV3-1	CASSQDVTAYNEQFF
-	15	TRBJ2-7	TRBV6-5	CASSPGTGLIYEQYF
-	14	TRBJ2-7	TRBV4-1	CASSFDRGQYEQYF
-	14	TRBJ2-1	TRBV5-1	CASSLVGDSSWQVF